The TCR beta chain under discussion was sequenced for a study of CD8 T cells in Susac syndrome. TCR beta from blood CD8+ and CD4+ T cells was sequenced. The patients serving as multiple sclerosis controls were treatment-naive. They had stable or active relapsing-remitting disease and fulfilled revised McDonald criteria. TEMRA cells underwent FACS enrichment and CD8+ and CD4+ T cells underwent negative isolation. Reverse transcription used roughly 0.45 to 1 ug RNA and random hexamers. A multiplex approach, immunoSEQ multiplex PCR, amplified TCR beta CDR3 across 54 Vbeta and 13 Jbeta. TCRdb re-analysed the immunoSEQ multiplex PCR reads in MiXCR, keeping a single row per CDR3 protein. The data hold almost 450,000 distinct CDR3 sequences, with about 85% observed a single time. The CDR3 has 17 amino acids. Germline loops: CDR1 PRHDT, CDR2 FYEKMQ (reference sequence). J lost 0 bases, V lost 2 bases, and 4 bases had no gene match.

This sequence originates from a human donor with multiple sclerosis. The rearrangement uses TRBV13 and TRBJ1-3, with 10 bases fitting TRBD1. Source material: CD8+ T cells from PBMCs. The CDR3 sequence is CASSLRDRGISGNTIYF. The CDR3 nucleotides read TGTGCCAGCAGCTTAAGGGACAGGGGCATCTCTGGAAACACCATATATTTT.